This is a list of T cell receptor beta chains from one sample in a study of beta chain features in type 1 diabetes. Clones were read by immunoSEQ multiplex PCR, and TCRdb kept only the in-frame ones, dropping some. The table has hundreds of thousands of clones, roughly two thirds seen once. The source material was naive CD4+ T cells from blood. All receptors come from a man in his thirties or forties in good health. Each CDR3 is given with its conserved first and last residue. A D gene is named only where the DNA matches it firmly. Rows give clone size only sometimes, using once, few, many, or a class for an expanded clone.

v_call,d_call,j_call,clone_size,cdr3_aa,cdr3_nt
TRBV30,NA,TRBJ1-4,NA,CAWSGRASEKLFF,TGTGCCTGGAGTGGCAGGGCCTCTGAAAAACTGTTTTTT
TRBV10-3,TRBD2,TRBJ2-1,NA,CAISDSWLAGVNEQFF,TGTGCCATCAGTGACTCGTGGCTAGCGGGAGTCAATGAGCAGTTCTTC
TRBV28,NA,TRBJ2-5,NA,CASSFKVGETQYF,TGTGCCAGCAGTTTTAAGGTCGGGGAGACCCAGTACTTC
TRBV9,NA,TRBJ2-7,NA,CASSVGPGAYEQYF,TGTGCCAGCAGCGTAGGCCCAGGGGCCTACGAGCAGTACTTC
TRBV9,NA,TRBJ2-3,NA,CASSATDTQYF,TGTGCCAGCAGCGCGACAGATACGCAGTATTTT
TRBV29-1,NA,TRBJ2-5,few,CSVARAETQYF,TGCAGCGTTGCCAGGGCGGAGACCCAGTACTTC
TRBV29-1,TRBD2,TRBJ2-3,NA,CSVEVSGAVRDTQYF,TGCAGCGTTGAGGTTAGCGGGGCCGTAAGAGATACGCAGTATTTT
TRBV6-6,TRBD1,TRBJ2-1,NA,CASIQGTGAYNEQFF,TGTGCCAGCATTCAAGGGACAGGGGCATACAATGAGCAGTTCTTC
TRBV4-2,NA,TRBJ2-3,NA,CASSQDMSTGDTQYF,TGTGCCAGCAGCCAAGATATGTCGACAGGAGATACGCAGTATTTT
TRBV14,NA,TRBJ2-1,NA,CASRGAPGNEQFF,TGTGCCAGCCGCGGGGCCCCGGGGAATGAGCAGTTCTTC
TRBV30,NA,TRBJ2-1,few,CAWSPSRYNEQFF,TGTGCCTGGAGCCCCTCCCGATACAATGAGCAGTTCTTC
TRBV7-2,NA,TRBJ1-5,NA,CASSLGPAQPQHF,TGTGCCAGCAGCTTGGGACCGGCACAGCCCCAGCATTTT
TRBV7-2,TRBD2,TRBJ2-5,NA,CASSGGAGGPETQYF,TGTGCCAGCAGCGGAGGAGCGGGAGGGCCGGAGACCCAGTACTTC
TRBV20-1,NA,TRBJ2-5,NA,CSEIAGETQYF,TGCAGTGAAATAGCAGGGGAGACCCAGTACTTC
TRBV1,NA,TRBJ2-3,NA,CTSSYTKRAQYF,TGCACCAGCAGTTACACTAAGAGGGCGCAGTATTTT
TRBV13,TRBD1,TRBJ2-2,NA,CASVTTGANTGELFF,TGTGCCAGCGTGACGACAGGGGCAAACACCGGGGAGCTGTTTTTT
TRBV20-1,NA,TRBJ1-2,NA,CSPLGNYGYTF,TGCAGTCCTCTTGGAAACTATGGCTACACCTTC
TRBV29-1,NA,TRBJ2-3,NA,CSGHGGADTQYF,TGCAGCGGGCACGGTGGCGCAGATACGCAGTATTTT
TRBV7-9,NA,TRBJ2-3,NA,CASSLVAAGYTDTQYF,TGTGCCAGCAGCTTAGTAGCTGCAGGGTACACAGATACGCAGTATTTT
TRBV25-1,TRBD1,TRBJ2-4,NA,CASSETGRQNIQYF,TGTGCCAGCAGTGAGACAGGGCGGCAAAACATTCAGTACTTC